The clone carrying this T cell receptor (beta chain) was picked up a small number of times. As yet, its antigen is unknown. The primer mix had 60 Vbeta and 13 Jbeta primers. Sequenced by immunoSEQ multiplex PCR; TCRdb stores in-frame clones only, minus some. The data show some 150,000 clones, 64% seen once. This sample stems from a study of cytomegalovirus exposure and HLA in healthy donors. General study findings and limits: Sequencing had likely introduced a cluster of highly shared sequence variants as an artifact.

The CDR3 consists of 14 residues. Material: PBMCs. V gene TRBV1 combines with J gene TRBJ2-7; the DNA was not compared with TRBD1, the D call given in the table. TRBV1 represents a pseudogene. The sequence came from a woman aged 25 to 39 in good health and CMV-seropositive. The chain's CDR3 is CTSSEVPQGNEQYF. The CDR3, as DNA: TGCACCAGCAGCGAAGTTCCCCAGGGGAACGAGCAGTACTTC.